Below are 21 T cell receptor beta chains sequenced from a single sample in a study of Ad26.COV2.S vaccination and SARS-CoV-2 variants. Clones were sequenced by immunoSEQ multiplex PCR, and TCRdb holds only the in-frame ones, with some missing. The repertoire holds around 420,000 clones, 88% seen once, with 3.6% in the top ten. Treatment indicated: about 20 received Ad26.COV2.S at low or high dose, single or two shots; about 5 received placebo; per-sample allocation not given. Sampling occurred on day 63 after the first vaccine or placebo injection. Material: peripheral blood, obtained in a trial of Ad26.COV2.S vaccine versus placebo. These receptors came from a person between 18 and 59 years old who received the Ad26.COV2.S COVID-19 vaccine or a placebo.

The V call is TRBV4-1, the J call TRBJ1-1; 8 bases line up with TRBD1. Germline V CDR1 and CDR2: MGHRA, YSYEKL. J was trimmed by 3 bases and V by 0 bases; bases with no gene match: 6. This CDR3 has 16 amino acids. The CDR3 DNA reads as TGCGCCAGCAGCCAAGATCCCGACAGGGGTTACACTGAAGCTTTCTTT. Its protein is CASSQDPDRGYTEAFF.

The chain joins TRBV3-1 (or the pseudogene TRBV3-2) to TRBJ2-5, with a weak D call TRBD2 (6 bases). Trimming removed 4 bases from V and 1 base from J, with 13 bases in between. The CDR3 runs 15 residues. CDR1 is LGHDT, CDR2 YNNKEL, per germline (reference sequence). Here the CDR3 reads CASSPRLGSQETQYF. The CDR3 region has the DNA TGTGCCAGCAGCCCCCGACTAGGCTCCCAAGAGACCCAGTACTTC.

The chain employs TRBV6-6 and TRBJ1-1; TRBD1 aligns across 9 bases. The V gene end was trimmed by 0 bases and the J gene end by 6 bases; junction bases not matched to a gene: 8. This CDR3 is 16 amino acids long. Germline V lookup: CDR1 MNHNY, CDR2 SVGAGI (reference sequence). CDR3 sequence reads: CASSYSLGQGGPEAFF. The CDR3 DNA sequence: TGTGCCAGCAGTTACTCGCTGGGACAGGGTGGTCCTGAAGCTTTCTTT.

The chain's CDR3 is CASSWLSSTDTQYF. In DNA form, the CDR3 reads TGTGCCAGCAGTTGGCTCTCTAGCACAGATACGCAGTATTTT. The V and J genes are TRBV6-2 or TRBV6-3 and TRBJ2-3; no clear D gene. Trimming removed 4 bases at V and 0 bases at J, with 8 bases between. Germline V gene sequence: CDR1 MNHEY, CDR2 SVGEGT. This CDR3 has 14 residues.

The chain carries TRBV5-6 and TRBJ2-7, with D perhaps matching TRBD1 (5 bases). The CDR3 length is 15 residues. Germline V gene data show CDR1 as SGHDT and CDR2 as YYEEEE. V gave up 5 bases and J gave up 0 bases, with 15 bases separating them. The CDR3 region has the DNA TGTGCCAGCAGTCCTCAGGGTTTAATCTCCTACGAGCAGTACTTC. Amino acids: CASSPQGLISYEQYF.

A word on this clone: Germline and junction disagree at one end, which may indicate a read error. Within the sample, other DNA sequences also encode this same CDR3. The chain links TRBV4-2 to TRBJ1-2; TRBD1 matches 12 bases. Germline CDR1 is LGHNA and CDR2 is YNFKEQ. There are 17 residues in the CDR3. CDR3 sequence reads: CASSPSPGTGGRYGYTF. CDR3 in DNA: TGTGCCAGCAGCCCCAGTCCCGGGACAGGGGGCCGCTATGGCTACACCTTT.

This clone was observed a single time. V is TRBV11-3 and J is TRBJ2-5, with TRBD2 matching over 10 bases. CDR3 length: 15 amino acids. Germline trimming cut 5 bases from V and 3 bases from J; bases unmatched to any gene: 6. Germline V gene sequence: CDR1 SGHNT, CDR2 YENEEA. The CDR3 nucleotides are TGTGCCAGCAGCCCCGGGACTAGCGTGGAAGAGACCCAGTACTTC. This sequence encodes CASSPGTSVEETQYF. The full variable domain, with the rest looked up from reference TRBV11-3 and TRBJ2-5, is EAGVVQSPRYKIIEKKQPVAFWCNPISGHNTLYWYLQNLGQGPELLIRYENEEAVDDSQLPKDRFSAERLKGVDSTLKIQPAELGDSAVYLCASSPGTSVEETQYFGPGTRLLVL.

The chain joins TRBV2 to TRBJ1-6, with unresolved D. CDR3 length: 12 residues. Germline CDR1 and CDR2: SNHLY and FYNNEI. The V and J ends lost 10 bases and 10 bases respectively, with 14 bases between them. CDR3 protein: CATTGTQSPLHF. The CDR3 DNA sequence: TGTGCCACCACGGGAACACAATCACCCCTCCACTTT.

V usage is TRBV7-2 and J usage is TRBJ1-5; possible D gene TRBD1, 6 bases. Germline V gives CDR1 SGHTA, CDR2 FQGNSA. Trimming removed 2 bases from V and 5 bases from J, with 13 bases in between. This CDR3 spans 15 amino acids. The CDR3 spells CASSLFWDTDQPQHF. The CDR3 bases are TGTGCCAGCAGCTTATTTTGGGACACCGATCAGCCCCAGCATTTT.

The V gene is TRBV6-4, the J gene TRBJ2-1; no clear D. This CDR3 has 16 residues. The V end was cut by 4 bases, the J end by 0 bases, with 13 bases between. The germline V gene encodes CDR1 MRHNA and CDR2 SNTAGT. CDR3 DNA sequence: TGTGCCAGCAGTGTCGTAGGATCGAGCTCCTACAATGAGCAGTTCTTC. This translates into CASSVVGSSSYNEQFF.

The V call is TRBV3-1 (or the pseudogene TRBV3-2), the J call TRBJ1-5, with D tentatively TRBD1 (5 bases). V shed 3 bases and J shed 4 bases, with 16 bases lying between them. Germline loops: CDR1 LGHDT, CDR2 YNNKEL (reference sequence). This CDR3 spans 16 amino acids. In nucleotides, the CDR3 is TGTGCCAGCAGCCAGGGGCTAGGCAGCAATAATCAGCCCCAGCATTTT. Translating gives CASSQGLGSNNQPQHF.

Only a few counts were recorded for this clone. The chain joins TRBV7-9 to TRBJ1-2; D remains unclear. Trimming took 3 bases from V and 9 from J, leaving 8 bases between them. CDR3 length: 11 residues. CDR1 and CDR2 (germline): SEHNR, FQNEAQ (reference sequence). The CDR3 loop is CASSLIDSYTF. The CDR3 coding sequence is TGTGCCAGCAGCTTGATTGATAGCTACACCTTC.

This clone was observed a few times. This sequence joins TRBV7-9 and TRBJ1-1, with D possibly matching TRBD1 (5 bases). CDR1 and CDR2 (germline): SEHNR, FQNEAQ (reference sequence). The CDR3 contains 15 residues. V was trimmed by 4 bases and J by 0 bases, leaving 12 bases between them. The CDR3 sequence is CASSSTGTVNTEAFF. For the CDR3, the DNA is TGTGCCAGCAGCTCAACCGGGACGGTGAACACTGAAGCTTTCTTT. The full variable domain, in which reference TRBV7-9 and TRBJ1-1 provide the parts outside the CDR3, is DTGVSQNPRHKITKRGQNVTFRCDPISEHNRLYWYRQTLGQGPEFLTYFQNEAQLEKSRLLSDRFSAERPKGSFSTLEIQRTEQGDSAMYLCASSSTGTVNTEAFFGQGTRLTVV.

V is TRBV3-1 (or the pseudogene TRBV3-2) and J is TRBJ1-6; D might be TRBD1 (5 bases). The CDR3 sequence is 18 residues long. The V and J ends lost 3 bases and 13 bases respectively, with 28 bases between them. Germline loops: CDR1 LGHDT, CDR2 YNNKEL (reference sequence). CDR3 sequence (DNA): TGTGCCAGCAGCCAGGATATAACCGGGACTCTCAATTCATACCCCCTCCACTTT. Its protein is CASSQDITGTLNSYPLHF.

This clone was counted a single time. The chain joins TRBV7-2 to TRBJ1-5; D is unresolved. The CDR3 runs to 14 residues. CDR1 SGHTA and CDR2 FQGNSA come from the germline V gene. The V end was cut by 5 bases, the J end by 4 bases, with 12 bases between. The CDR3 reads CASSIDRINQPQHF. CDR3 coding DNA: TGTGCCAGCAGCATCGACCGGATAAATCAGCCCCAGCATTTT.

J is TRBJ2-7 and V is TRBV7-6; TRBD1 aligns across 8 bases. There are 17 residues in the CDR3. V was clipped by 5 bases and J by 0 bases; unmatched bases: 12. Germline-derived CDR1 and CDR2 are SGHVS and FNYEAQ. The CDR3 nucleotides are TGTGCCAGCAGCCCAGGTGTAGGTGACAGGGGCTCCTACGAGCAGTACTTC. This gives the protein CASSPGVGDRGSYEQYF.

This clone occurred once. The V and J genes are TRBV6-2 or TRBV6-3 and TRBJ2-3, with 14 nucleotides matching TRBD2. Germline V gene data show CDR1 as MNHEY and CDR2 as SVGEGT. The CDR3 spans 18 residues. V shed 1 base and J 5 bases; nucleotides not matched to a gene: 8. CDR3 loop: CASSYYETSGGDGDTQYF. The DNA of the CDR3 is TGTGCCAGCAGTTACTACGAGACTAGCGGGGGGGACGGAGATACGCAGTATTTT.

The V call is TRBV10-3, the J call TRBJ2-7, with no clear D. Germline values: CDR1 ENHRY, CDR2 SYGVKD. This CDR3 has 13 residues. V lost 7 bases and J lost 0, with 10 bases in between. The DNA of the CDR3 is TGTGCCATCATGTCGGTAAGCTCCTACGAGCAGTACTTC. This sequence encodes CAIMSVSSYEQYF.

This clone has just a few counts. The chain employs TRBV7-8 and TRBJ2-3; D is perhaps TRBD2 (5 bases). Germline assignment: CDR1 SGHVS and CDR2 FQNEAQ. The CDR3 is 15 residues long. Trimming left V 1 base short and J 3 bases short, with 11 bases between. This chain's CDR3 is CASSLGGLTTDTQYF. DNA of the CDR3: TGTGCCAGCAGCTTAGGAGGGTTAACGACAGATACGCAGTATTTT.

The chain links TRBV6-5 to TRBJ1-6, with a tentative D call TRBD1 (5 bases). V shed 4 bases and J shed 5 bases, with 12 bases lying between them. The CDR3 is 15 residues long. The germline gives CDR1 MNHEY, CDR2 SVGAGI. This CDR3 is CASSLKTAHNSPLHF. The CDR3 DNA sequence: TGTGCCAGCAGTTTAAAGACAGCGCATAATTCACCCCTCCACTTT.

This chain joins TRBV9 and TRBJ2-7, with D perhaps TRBD1 (6 bases). Trimming took off 4 bases at V and 4 bases at J, with 12 bases between the two ends. CDR1 and CDR2 from the germline V gene are SGDLS and YYNGEE. The CDR3 is 13 amino acids. The CDR3 DNA follows: TGTGCCAGCAGCTCCGGACAGTCTTACGAGCAGTACTTC. As protein: CASSSGQSYEQYF. The variable domain in full, completed from reference TRBV9 and TRBJ2-7, reads DSGVTQTPKHLITATGQRVTLRCSPRSGDLSVYWYQQSLDQGLQFLIQYYNGEERAKGNILERFSAQQFPDLHSELNLSSLELGDSALYFCASSSGQSYEQYFGPGTRLTVT.